The present T cell receptor (beta chain) was sequenced within a study of identical twins. Notes on the study in general: Compared with models, monozygotic twins showed more out-of-frame TCR alpha sharing.

This clonotype has at least ten counts. Its specificity is not known. From germline, CDR1 is DFQATT and CDR2 SNEGSKA (reference sequence). This CDR3 is 15 amino acids long. Trimming removed 1 base from V and 5 bases from J, with 16 bases in between. TCRdb reanalysed the 5' RACE reads using MiXCR and keeps one entry per CDR3 protein. This sample has about 220,000 distinct CDR3 sequences, with over 5.5% found just once. This same sample was also part of a study on T cells expressing NK-cell markers. That investigation notes: Researchers got TCR beta repertoires out of sorted CD3+CD56+NKG2C+, CD3+CD56+NKG2C- and CD3+CD56-NKG2C+ T cells.

The receptor's source is a woman younger than 30 in good health. This chain connects TRBV20-1 to TRBJ2-3; D is perhaps TRBD1 or TRBD2 (6 bases each). Material for sequencing was CD8+ T cells sorted from blood. The CDR3 nucleotides are TGCAGTGCTAGAGGGCTAGCGTTCAGGGGAGATACGCAGTATTTT. Translation: CSARGLAFRGDTQYF.